The 23 T cell receptor beta chains below all came from one sample that was sequenced in a study of shared clonotypes between healthy human individuals. Only in-frame clones appear in the TCRdb table, and some are missing; sequencing was by immunoSEQ multiplex PCR. The sample carries millions of clones, about 95% recorded once. CD45RO-negative cells were positively selected for CCR7, leaving out terminally differentiated effector memory CD45RA+ cells. Source material: naive CD8+ T cells sorted from blood. The receptors derive from a man in his late teens or twenties in good health.

J is TRBJ2-7 and V is TRBV27; D possibly corresponds to TRBD2 (6 bases). From germline, CDR1 is MNHEY and CDR2 SMNVEV (reference sequence). Trimming left V 5 bases short and J 3 bases short, with 17 bases between. CDR3 length: 15 amino acids. The CDR3 here is CASSPPRAGYYEQYF. Here the CDR3 DNA reads TGTGCCAGCAGTCCCCCTCGGGCGGGGTACTACGAGCAGTACTTC.

The chain carries TRBV21-1 and TRBJ2-1; the listed D gene, TRBD2, was not tested against the DNA. TRBV21-1 constitutes a pseudogene. The CDR3 extends over 15 amino acids. The CDR3 DNA follows: TGTGCCAGCAGCAAAAGGAGCGGGGGCGGCAATGAGCAGTTCTTC. As protein: CASSKRSGGGNEQFF.

CDR3 nucleotide sequence: TGTGCCAGCAGAGACAGCCTACTAGCGGGAGAGTCCTACGAGCAGTACTTC. Protein product: CASRDSLLAGESYEQYF. The chain recombines TRBV2 with TRBJ2-7; 11 nucleotides line up with TRBD2. Trimming at V came to 6 bases and at J to 1 base, leaving 11 bases not matched to a gene. CDR1 is SNHLY and CDR2 is FYNNEI in the germline V gene. The CDR3 contains 17 residues.

The rearrangement links TRBV2 to TRBJ2-7; D not resolved. Trimming cost V 6 bases and J 0 bases, with 15 bases left between them. CDR1 and CDR2 from the germline V gene are SNHLY and FYNNEI. The CDR3 is made up of 15 amino acids. The CDR3 is CASSVSLDGSYEQYF. CDR3 bases: TGTGCCAGCAGCGTGAGCTTGGACGGCTCCTACGAGCAGTACTTC.

The V gene is TRBV10-1, the J gene TRBJ2-2; D gene ambiguous. V was shortened by 6 bases and J by 0 bases, with 11 bases between the two germline ends. The V gene's germline CDR1 is WNHNN and CDR2 SYGVQD (reference sequence). There are 15 residues in the CDR3. For the CDR3, the DNA is TGCGCCAGCAGCCCGTCCGCCGCGAACACCGGGGAGCTGTTTTTT. This gives the protein CASSPSAANTGELFF.

V is TRBV7-9 and J is TRBJ2-1; D is possibly TRBD1 or TRBD2 (5 bases each). The germline V gene encodes CDR1 SEHNR and CDR2 FQNEAQ (reference sequence). This CDR3 has 14 amino acids. Between the trimmed V and J ends, which lost 4 bases and 10 bases, there was a span of 17 bases. CDR3 DNA sequence: TGTGCCAGCAGCTCCCCTCTCGGGACCTGGGAGCAGTTCTTC. Translating gives CASSSPLGTWEQFF.

Remarks on this clone: At the DNA level, this CDR3 is encoded by other sequences in the same sample as well. This chain links TRBV2 with TRBJ1-1; D is unclear. The V end lost 1 base, the J end lost 0 bases, and 6 bases lay between the germline ends. This CDR3 comprises 14 residues. Germline V CDR1 and CDR2: SNHLY, FYNNEI. The CDR3 sequence is CASSEDSMNTEAFF. The CDR3 nucleotides are TGTGCCAGCAGTGAAGACAGCATGAACACTGAAGCTTTCTTT.

V and J are TRBV5-1 and TRBJ2-1, with D unresolved. CDR1 and CDR2 from the germline V gene are SGHRS and YFSETQ. The CDR3 is made up of 16 amino acids. Trimming pared 0 bases from V and 0 bases from J, leaving 10 bases between. This CDR3 reads CASSLGGPLSYNEQFF. The CDR3 DNA follows: TGCGCCAGCAGCTTGGGAGGCCCCCTCTCCTACAATGAGCAGTTCTTC.

The chain joins TRBV19 to TRBJ1-2; D remains ambiguous. Trimming stripped 3 bases from V and 4 bases from J, with 12 bases between. The CDR3 length is 14 residues. CDR1 LNHDA and CDR2 SQIVND come from the germline V gene (reference sequence). As DNA, the CDR3 is TGTGCCAGTAGTATCCTGTCAGGTTTCTATGGCTACACCTTC. Translating it yields CASSILSGFYGYTF. Full variable domain (remainder filled in from reference TRBV19 and TRBJ1-2): DGGITQSPKYLFRKEGQNVTLSCEQNLNHDAMYWYRQDPGQGLRLIYYSQIVNDFQKGDIAEGYSVSREKKESFPLTVTSAQKNPTAFYLCASSILSGFYGYTFGSGTRLTVV.

The chain couples TRBV18 to TRBJ2-1; TRBD1 matches at 9 bases. This CDR3 contains 15 residues. Unmatched junction bases numbered 7, after V lost 6 bases and J lost 4 bases. Per the germline V gene, CDR1 is KGHSH and CDR2 is LQKENI. The CDR3 DNA reads as TGTGCCAGCTCTGAGTGGACAGGGGCGTACAATGAGCAGTTCTTC. Translated: CASSEWTGAYNEQFF.

The chain has TRBV4-3 and TRBJ2-2; TRBD2 aligns across 10 bases. The CDR3 totals 16 residues. Germline CDR1 and CDR2: LGHNA and YSLEER. After removal of 0 bases from V and 3 bases from J, the junction contained 1 base not matched to a gene. The CDR3: CASSQELAGYTGELFF. Written as DNA, the CDR3 is TGCGCCAGCAGCCAAGAACTAGCGGGATACACCGGGGAGCTGTTTTTT.

The chain is built from TRBV6-5 and TRBJ1-1; unclear D gene. The CDR3 is 16 amino acids. Trimming took off 0 bases at V and 0 bases at J, with 11 bases between the two ends. The germline gives CDR1 MNHEY, CDR2 SVGAGI. This chain's CDR3 is CASSYSSEGMNTEAFF. DNA for the CDR3: TGTGCCAGCAGTTACTCGTCAGAGGGCATGAACACTGAAGCTTTCTTT.

The rearrangement joins TRBV5-6 to TRBJ1-2; 7 positions agree with TRBD1. The V gene end was trimmed by 4 bases and the J gene end by 3 bases; junction bases not matched to a gene: 6. The length of the CDR3 is 14 residues. Per germline, CDR1 SGHDT and CDR2 YYEEEE. In DNA form, the CDR3 reads TGTGCCAGCAGCCTAGACAGGGTCGACTATGGCTACACCTTC. This gives the protein CASSLDRVDYGYTF.

This chain links TRBV5-4 with TRBJ2-1; D might be TRBD1 (6 bases). The CDR3 length is 15 residues. Looked up from germline, CDR1 is SGHNT and CDR2 is YYREEE (reference sequence). V was clipped by 5 bases and J by 0 bases, with 12 bases between them. The CDR3, as DNA: TGTGCCAGCAGTAGGACAGCTTCCTCCTACAATGAGCAGTTCTTC. This translates into CASSRTASSYNEQFF.

J is TRBJ2-2 and V is TRBV6-4; 9 bases map to TRBD1. V lost 3 bases and J lost 5; bases outside the gene matches: 7. Germline loops: CDR1 MRHNA, CDR2 SNTAGT. The CDR3 sequence is 16 residues long. This chain's CDR3 is CASSENYRGRTGELFF. The CDR3 DNA sequence: TGTGCCAGCAGTGAGAACTACAGGGGGCGAACCGGGGAGCTGTTTTTT.

CDR3 coding DNA: TGTGCCAGTAGTACCTATGGTCGCGGGGGGAATCAGCCCCAGCATTTT. Protein sequence: CASSTYGRGGNQPQHF. The chain carries TRBV19 and TRBJ1-5; possible D gene TRBD1, 5 bases. This CDR3 is 16 amino acids long. Trimming removed 4 bases from V and 4 bases from J, with 17 bases in between. CDR1 and CDR2 (germline): LNHDA, SQIVND (reference sequence).

The chain combines TRBV7-6 with TRBJ2-6; 11 bases are shared with TRBD2. This CDR3 is 18 amino acids long. J lost 4 bases, V lost 5 bases, and 10 bases had no gene match. The germline V gene encodes CDR1 SGHVS and CDR2 FNYEAQ. Here the CDR3 reads CASSPGLAGGPGANVLTF. The CDR3 DNA sequence: TGTGCCAGCAGCCCCGGACTAGCGGGCGGTCCCGGGGCCAACGTCCTGACTTTC.

The rearrangement joins TRBV4-1 to TRBJ2-7; TRBD2 agrees at 8 bases. V was clipped by 4 bases and J by 5 bases; unmatched bases: 7. Germline assignment: CDR1 MGHRA and CDR2 YSYEKL. The length of the CDR3 is 14 residues. In DNA, the CDR3 is TGCGCCAGCAGCCCCCGGGAGGGTCTCGACGAGCAGTACTTC. Translated: CASSPREGLDEQYF.

The V gene is TRBV27, the J gene TRBJ2-3; 8 nucleotides agree with TRBD2. The CDR3 totals 17 residues. Germline V gene data show CDR1 as MNHEY and CDR2 as SMNVEV (reference sequence). The V segment lost 0 bases and the J segment 2 bases; nucleotides outside the gene matches: 7. The CDR3, as DNA: TGTGCCAGCAGTTTATCGAGCGGGAGCCCTCCCACAGATACGCAGTATTTT. Its protein product is CASSLSSGSPPTDTQYF.

A word on this clone: Other DNA sequences from this sample encode an identical CDR3 as well. The rearrangement joins TRBV7-9 to TRBJ2-7; D remains ambiguous. Germline loops: CDR1 SEHNR, CDR2 FQNEAQ (reference sequence). The CDR3 loop spans 12 amino acids. The germline V and J ends were trimmed by 7 bases and 3 bases, with 10 bases remaining between them. The CDR3 DNA follows: TGTGCCAGCACCTCAGGAAGCTACGAGCAGTACTTC. Residues: CASTSGSYEQYF.

The chain has TRBV5-6 and TRBJ2-1; D is unresolved. The CDR3 covers 15 residues. The ends were cut back, 0 bases at V and 7 bases at J, with 14 bases in the middle. The V gene's germline CDR1 is SGHDT and CDR2 YYEEEE. CDR3 in amino acids: CASSLEVSPTNEQFF. For the CDR3, the DNA is TGTGCCAGCAGCTTGGAAGTAAGCCCTACAAATGAGCAGTTCTTC.

A single count supports this clone. The chain recombines TRBV2 with TRBJ2-1, with D perhaps assigned TRBD1 or TRBD2 (5 bases each). Trimming cost V 9 bases and J 9 bases, with 15 bases left between them. This CDR3 contains 12 residues. The V gene's germline CDR1 is SNHLY and CDR2 FYNNEI. The CDR3, as DNA: TGTGCCAGTGGGGGTAATTCGCTTGAGCAGTTCTTC. Residues: CASGGNSLEQFF.

The rearrangement joins TRBV14 to TRBJ2-1; no reliable D call. This CDR3 spans 14 amino acids. Trimming removed 4 bases at V and 0 bases at J, with 7 bases between. Looked up from germline, CDR1 is SGHDN and CDR2 is FVKESK. CDR3 sequence: CASSLLGSYNEQFF. DNA of the CDR3: TGTGCCAGCAGCCTTCTCGGCTCCTACAATGAGCAGTTCTTC.